This passage covers 27 T cell receptor beta chains from one sample sequenced in a study of T-cell memory formation after mild COVID-19. TCRdb used MiXCR to reprocess the 5' RACE reads, holding one entry per CDR3 protein. The sample lists hundreds of thousands of distinct CDR3 sequences, 18% seen once, with more than 10% in the top ten. The sequenced sample was PBMCs or a T cell subset sorted from them (not recorded which). The receptor set was obtained from an adult woman who had mild COVID-19 (a few samples of this study predate the infection). Cell type and time point are not known.

This clonotype was detected a few times. This chain links TRBV12-3 or TRBV12-4 with TRBJ2-3; 7 positions agree with TRBD2. Unmatched junction bases numbered 17, after V lost 7 bases and J lost 7 bases. This CDR3 comprises 16 residues. CDR3 nucleotide sequence: TGTGCCAGCACTCCCTCATGGGGGGAGGGCGGGAATACGCAGTATTTT. It specifies CASTPSWGEGGNTQYF.

The chain has TRBV7-2 and TRBJ2-7; TRBD2 matches at 8 bases. The CDR3 runs 13 residues. V lost 5 bases, J lost 5 bases, and 5 bases stayed unmatched. The germline V gene encodes CDR1 SGHTA and CDR2 FQGNSA. CDR3 loop: CASSRGLEDEQYF. DNA of the CDR3: TGTGCCAGCAGCCGGGGACTAGAAGACGAGCAGTACTTC.

This clonotype turned up a few times. The CDR3 loop is CSARELAGTSYEQYF. Written as DNA, the CDR3 is TGCAGTGCTAGGGAACTAGCGGGGACCTCTTACGAGCAGTACTTC. This chain uses TRBV20-1 with TRBJ2-7; 10 bases fit TRBD2. Unmatched junction bases numbered 9, after V lost 3 bases and J lost 4 bases. The CDR3 consists of 15 residues. Germline CDR1 reads DFQATT; CDR2 reads SNEGSKA (reference sequence).

In its sample, this clonotype was seen many times. The genes are TRBV7-2 and TRBJ2-7, with D possibly being TRBD1 (5 bases). This CDR3 region has 14 residues. The germline V gene encodes CDR1 SGHTA and CDR2 FQGNSA. The V and J ends lost 3 bases and 1 base respectively, with 10 bases between them. Written as DNA, the CDR3 is TGTGCCAGCAGCTTTTCCGCAGGGTCCTACGAGCAGTACTTC. This gives the protein CASSFSAGSYEQYF.

The rearrangement uses TRBV19 and TRBJ2-7; D ambiguous. Trimming shortened V by 6 bases and J by 2 bases, and 11 bases separated the two germline ends. There are 13 residues in the CDR3. CDR1 is LNHDA, CDR2 SQIVND, per germline (reference sequence). CDR3 sequence reads: CASSFGYTYEQYF. As DNA, the CDR3 is TGTGCCAGTAGCTTCGGGTATACCTACGAGCAGTACTTC.

The chain recombines TRBV10-3 with TRBJ1-2; 7 nucleotides line up with TRBD1. CDR1 and CDR2 from the germline V gene are ENHRY and SYGVKD. This CDR3 region has 13 residues. J gave up 3 bases and V 3 bases, and 1 base lay outside the gene matches. In DNA, the CDR3 is TGTGCCATCAGTGAACAGGGGTACTATGGCTACACCTTC. This translates into CAISEQGYYGYTF.

The table lists this clonotype with many counts. The J gene is TRBJ2-1, the V gene TRBV7-3, with TRBD1 matching over 11 bases. Trimming removed 5 bases from V and 3 bases from J; junction bases left unmatched: 3. CDR3 length: 15 amino acids. Germline V lookup: CDR1 SGHTA, CDR2 FQGTGA. Here the CDR3 DNA reads TGTGCCAGCAGCCCCGGGACAGGGGGCTACAATGAGCAGTTCTTC. Its protein is CASSPGTGGYNEQFF. The complete variable domain, with remaining parts taken from reference TRBV7-3 and TRBJ2-1, reads GAGVSQTPSNKVTEKGKYVELRCDPISGHTALYWYRQSLGQGPEFLIYFQGTGAADDSGLPNDRFFAVRPEGSVSTLKIQRTERGDSAVYLCASSPGTGGYNEQFFGPGTRLTVL.

The chain combines TRBV7-9 with TRBJ2-1, with 10 nucleotides matching TRBD1. The V segment lost 5 bases and the J segment 8 bases; nucleotides outside the gene matches: 6. The CDR3 is made up of 14 amino acids. Germline CDR1 SEHNR, CDR2 FQNEAQ (reference sequence). Here the CDR3 reads CASSHRDRGDEQFF. The CDR3 DNA reads as TGTGCCAGCAGCCACCGGGACAGGGGAGATGAGCAGTTCTTC.

This clonotype was seen only a few times. CDR3 loop: CASSLGLAGGTGEQFF. The CDR3 DNA reads as TGTGCCAGCAGCTTAGGACTAGCGGGAGGGACAGGAGAGCAGTTCTTC. The chain is built from TRBV5-6 and TRBJ2-1; 15 bases line up with TRBD2. Germline V CDR1 and CDR2: SGHDT, YYEEEE. The CDR3 sequence is 16 residues long. V lost 2 bases to trimming and J lost 10 bases; unmatched junction nucleotides: 7.

This chain links TRBV6-5 with TRBJ1-3; the D gene is possibly TRBD1 (5 bases). V was pared by 8 bases and J by 1 base, with 12 bases between. Germline-derived CDR1 and CDR2 are MNHEY and SVGAGI. The CDR3 is 14 amino acids. The CDR3 protein is CASRLGGSGNTIYF. The CDR3, as DNA: TGTGCCAGCCGTCTCGGGGGGTCTGGAAACACCATATATTTT.

In this sample, this clonotype turned up many times. The V and J genes are TRBV4-3 and TRBJ1-2, with no clear D. The germline V gene encodes CDR1 LGHNA and CDR2 YSLEER. V lost 1 base to trimming and J lost 8 bases, with 14 bases between them. The CDR3 length is 14 residues. In DNA form, the CDR3 reads TGCGCCAGCAGCCAAGTCGGTTCCCAGAGCGGCTACACCTTC. Encoded protein: CASSQVGSQSGYTF.

The chain carries TRBV4-1 and TRBJ1-4; D is possibly TRBD1 (6 bases). There are 14 residues in the CDR3. Germline values: CDR1 MGHRA, CDR2 YSYEKL. Trimming stripped 6 bases from V and 7 bases from J, with 15 bases between. CDR3 in DNA: TGCGCCAGCAGTCCTACAGGGATGGGTGAAAAACTGTTTTTT. This sequence encodes CASSPTGMGEKLFF.

This sequence joins TRBV5-1 and TRBJ2-1; D is undetermined. CDR3 size: 14 residues. With 2 bases removed from V and 2 bases from J, the gap between germline ends came to 8 bases. Per germline, CDR1 SGHRS and CDR2 YFSETQ. CDR3 DNA: TGCGCCAGCAGCTTAAATGCAGCCTACAATGAGCAGTTCTTC. Translated, it gives CASSLNAAYNEQFF.

This chain joins TRBV6-2 or TRBV6-3 and TRBJ2-1; 10 bases map to TRBD2. The CDR3 runs to 12 residues. V trimming: 5 bases; J trimming: 13 bases; junction bases outside the gene matches: 5. Germline lookup yields CDR1 MNHEY and CDR2 SVGEGT. This CDR3 is CASSQTSGSQFF. The CDR3 nucleotides are TGTGCCAGCAGTCAGACTAGCGGGTCTCAGTTCTTC.

The chain employs TRBV6-1 and TRBJ2-1; D unclear. The CDR3 runs 13 residues. CDR1 MNHNS and CDR2 SASEGT come from the germline V gene. V was shortened by 2 bases and J by 4 bases, with 6 bases between the two germline ends. The CDR3 DNA follows: TGTGCCAGCAGTGAACGCCTATACAATGAGCAGTTCTTC. This gives the protein CASSERLYNEQFF.

The chain links TRBV27 to TRBJ2-3; TRBD2 matches 10 bases. Germline values: CDR1 MNHEY, CDR2 SMNVEV (reference sequence). The CDR3 covers 17 residues. V dropped 3 bases and J dropped 1; count of bases not matched to a gene: 7. The CDR3 is CASSFFGLAEGTDTQYF. CDR3 DNA sequence: TGTGCCAGCAGTTTTTTCGGACTAGCGGAGGGCACAGATACGCAGTATTTT.

This clonotype has a count of ten or more. The rearrangement uses TRBV7-2 and TRBJ2-5; 10 nucleotides agree with TRBD2. Germline CDR1 is SGHTA and CDR2 is FQGNSA. V shed 5 bases and J 5 bases; nucleotides not matched to a gene: 8. CDR3 length equals 15 residues. The CDR3, as DNA: TGTGCCAGCAGCCTTCAGCGGGGGGGCCGGGAGACCCAGTACTTC. Translated: CASSLQRGGRETQYF.

This clonotype has more than one count but fewer than ten. The chain joins TRBV6-1 to TRBJ2-7; D is ambiguous. This CDR3 is built from 13 residues. Germline-derived CDR1 and CDR2 are MNHNS and SASEGT. The V end lost 0 bases, the J end lost 3 bases, and 6 bases lay between the germline ends. The CDR3 DNA is TGTGCCAGCAGTGAAGCAGCGTACTACGAGCAGTACTTC. This translates into CASSEAAYYEQYF.

This clonotype was picked up a small number of times. This chain's CDR3 is CATRTGANVLTF. CDR3 coding DNA: TGTGCCACCCGGACTGGGGCCAACGTCCTGACTTTC. This chain connects TRBV10-3 to TRBJ2-6; unclear D gene. Germline-derived CDR1 and CDR2 are ENHRY and SYGVKD. The CDR3 is made up of 12 amino acids. With 10 bases removed from V and 2 bases from J, the gap between germline ends came to 6 bases.

The chain links TRBV20-1 to TRBJ2-1, with D maybe TRBD2 (5 bases). V gave up 4 bases and J gave up 4 bases, with 14 bases separating them. Germline CDR1 is DFQATT and CDR2 is SNEGSKA (reference sequence). This CDR3 is built from 14 residues. CDR3 DNA: TGCAGTGCTACCCTCGGGAACAGTTACAATGAGCAGTTCTTC. Its protein is CSATLGNSYNEQFF.

This clonotype appeared a few times. CDR3 residues: CASSPSSRSYTQYF. The CDR3 coding sequence is TGTGCCAGCAGCCCCTCGTCCCGTTCATATACGCAGTATTTT. The chain uses TRBV3-1 and TRBJ2-3; no clear D gene. The CDR3 extends over 14 amino acids. Germline values: CDR1 LGHDT, CDR2 YNNKEL (reference sequence). Trimming took off 4 bases at V and 7 bases at J, with 15 bases between the two ends.

This clonotype appeared a few times. The chain joins TRBV6-1 to TRBJ1-3, with a tentative D call TRBD1 (5 bases). Between the trimmed V and J ends, which lost 3 bases and 1 base, there was a span of 10 bases. CDR3 length: 15 amino acids. The V gene's germline CDR1 is MNHNS and CDR2 SASEGT. This chain's CDR3 is CASSEYQGSGNTIYF. The CDR3 nucleotides read TGTGCCAGCAGTGAGTACCAGGGATCTGGAAACACCATATATTTT.

This clonotype occurred many times. The J gene is TRBJ2-1, the V gene TRBV5-1; no firm D call. This CDR3 contains 15 residues. Trimming left V 7 bases short and J 8 bases short, with 22 bases between. Germline CDR1 and CDR2: SGHRS and YFSETQ. The CDR3 spells CASLLKTGVADEQFF. Here the CDR3 DNA reads TGCGCCAGCCTGCTTAAAACTGGGGTGGCCGATGAGCAGTTCTTC. The full variable domain, completed using reference TRBV5-1 and TRBJ2-1, is KAGVTQTPRYLIKTRGQQVTLSCSPISGHRSVSWYQQTPGQGLQFLFEYFSETQRNKGNFPGRFSGRQFSNSRSEMNVSTLELGDSALYLCASLLKTGVADEQFFGPGTRLTVL.

CDR3 region: CASTTRVAGANTGELFF. CDR3 bases: TGTGCCAGCACCACTCGGGTAGCGGGGGCGAACACCGGGGAGCTGTTTTTT. The chain uses TRBV6-5 and TRBJ2-2, with TRBD2 matching over 9 bases. CDR3 length: 17 residues. The germline V gene has CDR1 MNHEY and CDR2 SVGAGI. V lost 7 bases to trimming and J lost 0 bases; unmatched junction nucleotides: 9.

This clonotype is a singleton in its sample. The chain employs TRBV24-1 and TRBJ2-1, with D possibly called TRBD1 or TRBD2 (5 bases each). V was trimmed by 5 bases and J by 4 bases, leaving 11 bases between them. The CDR3 runs to 14 residues. In germline, CDR1 is KGHDR, CDR2 SFDVKD. The CDR3 DNA follows: TGTGCCACCAGTGGAGGGGCCCAATACAATGAGCAGTTCTTC. Translation gives CATSGGAQYNEQFF.

This clonotype has just a few counts. The rearrangement joins TRBV7-3 to TRBJ2-7; the D call may be TRBD1 or TRBD2 (5 bases each). The CDR3 contains 15 residues. CDR1 SGHTA and CDR2 FQGTGA come from the germline V gene. V lost 2 bases, J lost 2 bases, and 13 bases lay in between. The chain's CDR3 is CASSLRDGGTYEQYF. The CDR3 DNA sequence: TGTGCCAGCAGCTTACGGGACGGAGGAACCTACGAGCAGTACTTC.

This clonotype was counted between two and nine times. The chain uses TRBV5-1 and TRBJ2-1; D might be TRBD1 or TRBD2, each matching 5 bases. Germline values: CDR1 SGHRS, CDR2 YFSETQ. The CDR3 totals 16 residues. V was cut by 0 bases and J by 6 bases, with 16 bases left in between. The CDR3 sequence is CASSLAFGTRGNEQFF. As DNA, the CDR3 is TGCGCCAGCAGCTTGGCCTTTGGGACCCGAGGCAATGAGCAGTTCTTC.